Below, 12 T cell receptor beta chains from the same sample are listed, as sequenced in a study of T cells in Graves' hyperthyroidism and ophthalmopathy. It was RNA transcripts that yielded the amplified TCR beta CDR3 regions. The HTBI set primed first-round TCR CDR3 RT-PCR. Via MiXCR, TCRdb re-called the multiplex PCR reads, giving one row per CDR3 protein. The sample has 92,000 or so distinct CDR3 sequences; around 50% are singletons. Specimen: blood. Every receptor here comes from a woman in her forties with Graves' hyperthyroidism.

This clonotype was seen at least ten times. V gene TRBV20-1 combines with J gene TRBJ1-2; possibly TRBD1 for D (5 bases). Germline values: CDR1 DFQATT, CDR2 SNEGSKA (reference sequence). This CDR3 comprises 16 residues. V gave up 4 bases and J gave up 1 base, with 19 bases separating them. The CDR3 DNA reads TGCAGTGCTATAGACAGCGCAAGAAGCCTTAACTATGGCTACACCTTC. As protein: CSAIDSARSLNYGYTF.

The rearrangement links TRBV15 to TRBJ1-2; 9 nucleotides align to TRBD1. CDR1 and CDR2 from the germline V gene are LNHNV and YYDKDF (reference sequence). This CDR3 comprises 14 residues. The ends lost 4 bases at V and 4 bases at J; junction bases unmatched: 4. The DNA for the CDR3 is TGTGCCACCAGCACACAGGGGGCAGTCTATGGCTACACCTTC. Its translation: CATSTQGAVYGYTF.

In its sample, this clonotype was seen many times. The chain employs TRBV2 and TRBJ2-5; 7 bases align to TRBD2. Losses at the gene ends were 4 bases for V and 1 base for J; bases not matched to a gene: 3. Germline loops: CDR1 SNHLY, CDR2 FYNNEI. The length of the CDR3 is 14 residues. The CDR3 is CASSGREAQETQYF. In DNA, the CDR3 is TGTGCCAGCAGTGGACGGGAGGCCCAAGAGACCCAGTACTTC.

The V and J genes are TRBV7-8 and TRBJ2-5; unclear D gene. The CDR3 spans 15 residues. Per germline, CDR1 SGHVS and CDR2 FQNEAQ. V was pared by 0 bases and J by 4 bases, with 12 bases between. The CDR3 here is CASSLAAPATETQYF. CDR3 sequence (DNA): TGTGCCAGCAGCTTAGCGGCCCCGGCAACAGAGACCCAGTACTTC. The entire variable domain, with the rest obtained from reference TRBV7-8 and TRBJ2-5, is as follows: GAGVSQSPRYKVAKRGQDVALRCDPISGHVSLFWYQQALGQGPEFLTYFQNEAQLDKSGLPSDRFFAERPEGSVSTLKIQRTQQEDSAVYLCASSLAAPATETQYFGPGTRLLVL.

Many counts were recorded for this clonotype. The chain uses TRBV5-6 and TRBJ1-3; D remains ambiguous. Germline CDR1 is SGHDT and CDR2 is YYEEEE. This CDR3 contains 14 residues. V was trimmed by 4 bases and J by 0 bases, leaving 8 bases between them. CDR3 residues: CASSRPSSGNTIYF. Here the CDR3 DNA reads TGTGCCAGCAGCCGACCCTCCTCTGGAAACACCATATATTTT.

The sample holds many counts of this clonotype. The V gene is TRBV7-9, the J gene TRBJ1-4; 8 bases are shared with TRBD1. The CDR3 has 14 amino acids. The junction had 4 bases not matched to a gene; V was cut back by 3 bases and J by 7 bases. Germline CDR1 is SEHNR and CDR2 is FQNEAQ (reference sequence). In nucleotides, the CDR3 is TGTGCCAGCAGCTTTATGACAGGGGCTGAAAAACTGTTTTTT. This translates into CASSFMTGAEKLFF.

This clonotype has a count of ten or more. This sequence joins TRBV20-1 and TRBJ1-2, with D hard to call. The V end lost 1 base, the J end lost 2 bases, and 14 bases lay between the germline ends. Germline V gene sequence: CDR1 DFQATT, CDR2 SNEGSKA (reference sequence). The CDR3 runs 15 residues. The CDR3 is CSARALGRENYGYTF. DNA of the CDR3: TGCAGTGCTAGAGCCCTGGGAAGAGAGAACTATGGCTACACCTTC.

This clonotype was counted many times. The chain links TRBV29-1 to TRBJ1-4, with 11 bases lining up with TRBD1. The CDR3 covers 15 residues. Germline V lookup: CDR1 SQVTM, CDR2 ANQGSEA. V shed 3 bases, J shed 2 bases, and the junction held 2 bases outside the gene matches. The CDR3 DNA is TGCAGCGTTGATAGGACAGGGGGCACTAATGAAAAACTGTTTTTT. Translation gives CSVDRTGGTNEKLFF.

This chain joins TRBV6-1 and TRBJ1-5; unclear D gene. Germline-derived CDR1 and CDR2 are MNHNS and SASEGT. The V and J ends lost 3 bases and 6 bases respectively, with 3 bases between them. This CDR3 spans 11 amino acids. CDR3 sequence (DNA): TGTGCCAGCAGTGACCCTCAGCCCCAGCATTTT. Protein: CASSDPQPQHF.

This clonotype came up many times. The chain employs TRBV12-3 or TRBV12-4 and TRBJ1-2; D perhaps matches TRBD1 (6 bases). Trimming took 3 bases from V and 8 from J, leaving 16 bases between them. There are 14 residues in the CDR3. CDR3 loop: CASSLAQGVWGYTF. The CDR3 DNA is TGTGCCAGCAGTTTGGCACAGGGAGTTTGGGGCTACACCTTC.

The chain carries TRBV7-9 and TRBJ1-2; no clear D. The CDR3 is 12 amino acids. Trimming pared 5 bases from V and 7 bases from J, leaving 11 bases between. Germline loops: CDR1 SEHNR, CDR2 FQNEAQ (reference sequence). CDR3 nucleotides: TGTGCCAGCAGCCAAGGGAGTCTTGGCTACACCTTC. Translating gives CASSQGSLGYTF. Drawing the rest from reference TRBV7-9 and TRBJ1-2, the complete variable domain is DTGVSQNPRHKITKRGQNVTFRCDPISEHNRLYWYRQTLGQGPEFLTYFQNEAQLEKSRLLSDRFSAERPKGSFSTLEIQRTEQGDSAMYLCASSQGSLGYTFGSGTRLTVV.

This clonotype was detected ten times or more. The rearrangement links TRBV9 to TRBJ2-6; D is uncertain. There are 15 residues in the CDR3. V lost 7 bases to trimming and J lost 0 bases, with 11 bases between them. The germline gives CDR1 SGDLS, CDR2 YYNGEE. This chain's CDR3 is CASSPPVSGANVLTF. The CDR3 DNA is TGTGCCAGCTCACCGCCAGTCTCTGGGGCCAACGTCCTGACTTTC.